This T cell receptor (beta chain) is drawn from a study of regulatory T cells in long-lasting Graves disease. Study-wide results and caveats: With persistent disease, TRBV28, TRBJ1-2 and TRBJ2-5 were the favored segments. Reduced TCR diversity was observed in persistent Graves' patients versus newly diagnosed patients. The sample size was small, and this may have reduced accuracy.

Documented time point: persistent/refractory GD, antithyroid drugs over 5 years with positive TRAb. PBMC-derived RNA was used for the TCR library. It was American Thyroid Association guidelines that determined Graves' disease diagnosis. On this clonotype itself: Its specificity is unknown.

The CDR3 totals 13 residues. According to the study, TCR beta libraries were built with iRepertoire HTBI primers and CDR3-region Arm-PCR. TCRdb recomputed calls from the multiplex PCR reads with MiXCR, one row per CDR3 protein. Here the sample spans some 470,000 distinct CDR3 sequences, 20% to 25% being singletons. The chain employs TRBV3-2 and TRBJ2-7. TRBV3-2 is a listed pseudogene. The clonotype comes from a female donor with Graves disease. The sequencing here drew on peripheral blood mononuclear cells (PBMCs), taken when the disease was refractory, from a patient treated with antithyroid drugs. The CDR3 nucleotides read TGTGCCAGCAGCCAAGATACCGGATCCGAGCAGTACTTC. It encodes CASSQDTGSEQYF.